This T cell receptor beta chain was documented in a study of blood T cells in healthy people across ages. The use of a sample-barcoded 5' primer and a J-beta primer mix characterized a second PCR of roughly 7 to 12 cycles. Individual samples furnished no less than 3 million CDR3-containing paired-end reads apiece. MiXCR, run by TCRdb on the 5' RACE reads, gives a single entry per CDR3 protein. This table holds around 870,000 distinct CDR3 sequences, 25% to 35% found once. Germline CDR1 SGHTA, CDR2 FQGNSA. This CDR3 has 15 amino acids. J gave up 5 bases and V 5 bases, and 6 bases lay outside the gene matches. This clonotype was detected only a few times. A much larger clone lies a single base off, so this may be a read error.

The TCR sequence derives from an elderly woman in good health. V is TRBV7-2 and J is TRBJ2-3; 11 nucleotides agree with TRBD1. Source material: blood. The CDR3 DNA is TGTGCCAGCAGCCCCTACGGGACAGGGGGAGATACGCAGTATTTT. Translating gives CASSPYGTGGDTQYF.